This T cell receptor beta chain comes out of a study of shared clonotypes between healthy human individuals. Overall study context: Donors had three CD4 naive, three CD4 memory, two CD8 naive and one CD8 memory plate apiece.

Original processing notes: Filtering of immunoSEQ junctional sequences could not match full-length read filtering. The repertoire was sequenced with immunoSEQ multiplex PCR; TCRdb's copy has only in-frame clones and lacks some. V and J calls plus clone size are reproduced from that table; the DNA served to infer D and trimming. Here the sample spans about 2,500,000 clones, approximately 90% being singletons. Notes on the study in general: Lower generation probabilities were found for non-shared clonotypes than for those shared by all four donors.

As concerns this clone: Its antigen is unidentified. Distinct nucleotide sequences in the sample also encode this CDR3.

The CDR3 has 14 residues. Germline trimming cut 5 bases from V and 5 bases from J; bases unmatched to any gene: 5. Germline-derived CDR1 and CDR2 are SGHTA and FQGNSA. This rearrangement joins TRBV7-2 to TRBJ1-5; 8 bases are a match to TRBD1. Sequenced: naive CD4+ T cells sorted from blood. Described subset: CD45RA+ positively selected. The sequence was obtained from a man aged 18-30 years in good health. The DNA for the CDR3 is TGTGCCAGCAGCCTCAGGGGGCGGGATCAGCCCCAGCATTTT. This encodes CASSLRGRDQPQHF. Full variable domain (missing parts from reference TRBV7-2 and TRBJ1-5): GAGVSQSPSNKVTEKGKDVELRCDPISGHTALYWYRQSLGQGLEFLIYFQGNSAPDKSGLPSDRFSAERTGGSVSTLTIQRTQQEDSAVYLCASSLRGRDQPQHFGDGTRLSIL.